This is a list of T cell receptor beta chains from one sample in a study of a mutant IDH1 vaccine in newly diagnosed glioma. The table came from immunoSEQ multiplex PCR; TCRdb's copy has only in-frame clones and leaves some out. This sample yields tens of thousands of clones, of which roughly 80% are seen a single time; about 12% belongs to the top ten. No antigen has been identified for these receptors. This sample comprised PBMCs, obtained from a glioma patient whose treatment included an IDH1 peptide vaccine. Receptor source: a man aged 50-59 years with glioma. Each CDR3 is given with its conserved first and last residue. A D gene is named only where the DNA matches it firmly. Clone size is given for some rows only: seen once, a few or many times, or a class if the clone is expanded.

.	TRBV30	TRBJ2-5	.	CAWSVQVQETQYF	TGTGCCTGGAGTGTACAGGTTCAAGAGACCCAGTACTTC
.	TRBV5-6	TRBJ2-7	few	CASSYSGTYEQYF	TGTGCCAGCAGCTACTCAGGTACCTACGAGCAGTACTTC
.	TRBV29-1	TRBJ2-7	.	CSVGGREQYF	TGCAGCGTTGGTGGTCGGGAGCAGTACTTC
TRBD1	TRBV2	TRBJ2-1	.	CASNLRGTGDFF	TGTGCCAGCAATCTACGAGGGACAGGTGATTTCTTC
.	TRBV5-4	TRBJ1-1	.	CASSFFRNTEAFF	TGTGCCAGCAGCTTCTTTAGGAACACTGAAGCTTTCTTT
TRBD1	TRBV2	TRBJ1-2	.	CASREDRGSYTF	TGTGCCAGCAGAGAAGACAGGGGTAGCTACACCTTC
.	TRBV4-1	TRBJ1-5	.	CASSQDEGFQPQHF	TGCGCCAGCAGCCAAGACGAGGGGTTTCAGCCCCAGCATTTT
.	TRBV11-2	TRBJ1-1	.	CASSLTEDTEAFF	TGTGCCAGCAGCTTGACAGAGGACACTGAAGCTTTCTTT
.	TRBV2	TRBJ2-7	.	CASRGTLNGEQYF	TGTGCCAGCAGAGGGACGCTGAATGGCGAGCAGTACTTC
.	TRBV6-4	TRBJ1-2	.	CARTGNGYTF	TGTGCCAGGACAGGAAATGGCTACACCTTC
.	TRBV28	TRBJ1-5	.	CASLLTAPNQPQHF	TGTGCCAGCCTCTTGACAGCCCCCAATCAGCCCCAGCATTTT
.	TRBV4-1	TRBJ1-5	few	CASSQGTIQPQHF	TGCGCCAGCAGCCAAGGGACTATTCAGCCCCAGCATTTT
TRBD1	TRBV28	TRBJ1-1	.	CASSLFQGVYTEAFF	TGTGCCAGCAGTTTATTTCAGGGGGTTTACACTGAAGCTTTCTTT
.	TRBV15	TRBJ1-4	.	CATSRTQSNEKLFF	TGTGCCACCAGCAGAACTCAGTCGAATGAAAAACTGTTTTTT
.	TRBV7-2	TRBJ1-1	.	CANGGAGPNTEAFF	TGTGCCAACGGCGGGGCAGGGCCGAACACTGAAGCTTTCTTT
.	TRBV4-1	TRBJ2-1	.	CASSQENTYNEQFF	TGCGCCAGCAGCCAAGAGAATACCTACAATGAGCAGTTCTTC
TRBD2	TRBV19	TRBJ2-7	.	CASSLLAGGSYEQYF	TGTGCCAGTAGTTTACTAGCGGGAGGTTCCTACGAGCAGTACTTC
.	TRBV5-8	TRBJ2-3	.	CASSLGGTQYF	TGTGCCAGCAGCTTAGGGGGTACGCAGTATTTT
.	TRBV10-3	TRBJ1-6	.	CAIKEGDGSPLHF	TGTGCCATCAAGGAAGGGGACGGGTCACCCCTCCACTTT
TRBD1	TRBV7-9	TRBJ1-2	once	CASSVQGSYGYTF	TGTGCCAGCAGCGTACAGGGGAGCTATGGCTACACCTTC
.	TRBV10-1	TRBJ2-1	.	CASSRDGPSYNEQFF	TGCGCCAGCAGCCGGGACGGCCCTTCCTACAATGAGCAGTTCTTC
.	TRBV2	TRBJ2-3	.	CASSELITDTQYF	TGTGCCAGCAGTGAACTAATCACAGATACGCAGTATTTT
.	TRBV7-8	TRBJ1-5	.	CASSLGRGNQPQHF	TGTGCCAGCAGCTTAGGCAGGGGCAATCAGCCCCAGCATTTT
TRBD1	TRBV10-3	TRBJ1-1	.	CAIRDREIGTEAFF	TGTGCCATCAGAGACAGGGAAATCGGGACTGAAGCTTTCTTT
.	TRBV5-4	TRBJ1-1	.	CASSHRAGTEAFF	TGTGCCAGCAGCCACAGGGCGGGGACTGAAGCTTTCTTT
TRBD2	TRBV4-2	TRBJ2-1	.	CASSQDGSGEPYNEQFF	TGTGCCAGCAGCCAAGATGGGAGCGGGGAGCCCTACAATGAGCAGTTCTTC
.	TRBV2	TRBJ1-1	few	CASTETNTEAFF	TGTGCCAGCACCGAGACGAACACTGAAGCTTTCTTT
.	TRBV5-1	TRBJ1-6	.	CASSLPNSPLHF	TGCGCCAGCAGCTTACCTAATTCACCCCTCCACTTT
TRBD1	TRBV28	TRBJ1-2	.	CASLPGQRVGGYTF	TGTGCCAGCCTTCCGGGACAGAGGGTCGGTGGCTACACCTTC
TRBD1	TRBV11-3	TRBJ2-3	.	CASSPVTGLADTQYF	TGTGCCAGCAGCCCGGTGACAGGGTTGGCAGATACGCAGTATTTT
.	TRBV7-7	TRBJ2-2	once	CASSIGRNTGELFF	TGTGCTAGCAGCATCGGGAGGAACACCGGGGAGCTGTTTTTT
.	TRBV11-1	TRBJ1-1	.	CASSSSDILGTEAFF	TGTGCCAGCAGCTCTTCGGACATTTTAGGCACTGAAGCTTTCTTT
.	TRBV7-9	TRBJ2-5	once	CASSLTEAQGETQYF	TGTGCCAGCAGCTTGACAGAGGCTCAGGGGGAGACCCAGTACTTC
.	TRBV6-5	TRBJ2-3	.	CASSSYDTQYF	TGTGCCAGCAGTTCGTATGATACGCAGTATTTT
TRBD1	TRBV5-4	TRBJ2-1	.	CASSLRASRGPNEQFF	TGTGCCAGCAGCTTGAGGGCTAGCAGGGGGCCAAATGAGCAGTTCTTC
TRBD1	TRBV5-1	TRBJ2-3	.	CASSLGRGRVDTQYF	TGCGCCAGCAGCTTGGGCAGGGGGCGAGTAGATACGCAGTATTTT
.	TRBV9	TRBJ2-2	.	CASSVSNRGELFF	TGTGCCAGCAGCGTATCGAACCGCGGGGAGCTGTTTTTT
.	TRBV29-1	TRBJ2-7	.	CSVVILYEQYF	TGCAGCGTTGTGATTCTCTACGAGCAGTACTTC
TRBD1	TRBV5-1	TRBJ1-1	.	CASSANRDSLNTEAFF	TGCGCCAGCAGCGCCAACCGGGACAGCCTGAACACTGAAGCTTTCTTT
.	TRBV21-1	TRBJ1-3	few	CASISRSGNTIYF	TGTGCCAGCATTAGTCGCTCTGGAAACACCATATATTTT
.	TRBV15	TRBJ1-5	.	CATSRDRVNQPQHF	TGTGCCACCAGCAGAGACAGGGTCAATCAGCCCCAGCATTTT
.	TRBV6-5	TRBJ1-1	few	CASTLGRGLYTEAFF	TGTGCCAGCACCCTGGGAAGGGGTCTGTACACTGAAGCTTTCTTT
.	TRBV7-9	TRBJ1-1	.	CASRRGAATEAFF	TGTGCCAGCAGGAGGGGGGCTGCAACTGAAGCTTTCTTT
.	TRBV7-2	TRBJ1-3	.	CASSLGGAATGNTIYF	TGTGCCAGCAGCCTCGGGGGGGCCGCGACTGGAAACACCATATATTTT
.	TRBV29-1	TRBJ1-2	.	CSVDQWAEGNYGYTF	TGCAGCGTTGATCAATGGGCCGAAGGGAACTATGGCTACACCTTC
.	TRBV11-3	TRBJ2-2	.	CASSLRVRELFF	TGTGCCAGCAGCCTTAGGGTCCGGGAGCTGTTTTTT
.	TRBV2	TRBJ2-1	.	CASSVRTGFF	TGTGCCAGCAGTGTACGGACGGGGTTCTTC
.	TRBV27	TRBJ2-5	.	CASSPLSYGRIQETQYF	TGTGCCAGCAGTCCGTTATCTTACGGACGGATCCAAGAGACCCAGTACTTC
.	TRBV19	TRBJ2-7	.	CASSAQGFSYEQYF	TGTGCCAGTAGTGCACAGGGTTTCTCCTACGAGCAGTACTTC
TRBD1	TRBV29-1	TRBJ1-1	.	CSAEDRGRTEAFF	TGCAGCGCCGAGGACAGGGGAAGGACTGAAGCTTTCTTT
TRBD1	TRBV27	TRBJ2-7	.	CASRDRGSYEQYF	TGTGCCAGCAGAGACAGGGGGTCCTACGAGCAGTACTTC
.	TRBV5-1	TRBJ2-2	.	CASTRTESGGELFF	TGCGCCAGCACTAGGACAGAGTCCGGCGGGGAGCTGTTTTTT
.	TRBV19	TRBJ2-2	.	CASSIIGELFF	TGTGCCAGTAGTATAATCGGGGAGCTGTTTTTT
.	TRBV20-1	TRBJ2-5	.	CSARGAETQYF	TGCAGTGCTAGGGGGGCAGAGACCCAGTACTTC
TRBD2	TRBV7-2	TRBJ2-7	.	CASTTLGGEQYF	TGTGCCAGCACCACTCTCGGGGGGGAACAGTACTTC
.	TRBV4-3	TRBJ2-1	.	CASSQTPYNEQFF	TGCGCCAGCAGCCAGACACCGTACAATGAGCAGTTCTTC
TRBD1	TRBV6-5	TRBJ2-5	.	CASSNLVRGLETQYF	TGTGCCAGCAGTAATCTTGTGAGGGGGCTCGAGACCCAGTACTTC
.	TRBV7-9	TRBJ1-2	.	CASSLERQSRGGYTF	TGTGCCAGCAGCTTAGAACGGCAGTCAAGGGGTGGCTACACCTTC
TRBD2	TRBV4-3	TRBJ2-1	.	CASSQDRGTTYNEQFF	TGCGCCAGCAGCCAAGATCGCGGGACTACATACAATGAGCAGTTCTTC